A single T cell receptor (beta chain) is shown here with its context. The treatment was: roughly 19 received Ad26.COV2.S at low or high dose, single or two shots; about five received placebo; per-sample allocation not given. Sampling was done on day 63 after the first vaccine or placebo injection. A Boston donor was an adult aged 18-55 years. This sample stems from a study of Ad26.COV2.S vaccination and SARS-CoV-2 variants. The protocol was immunoSEQ multiplex PCR, while the TCRdb copy is restricted to in-frame clones and leaves out a portion. The data show about 350,000 clones, 70% to 90% seen once. CDR3 length: 15 residues. Trimming pared 6 bases from V and 5 bases from J, leaving 17 bases between. Germline V gene sequence: CDR1 MDHEN, CDR2 SYDVKM.

Sequences were derived from peripheral blood, sampled in a trial of Ad26.COV2.S vaccine versus placebo. The receptor was derived from a person between 18 and 59 years old who received the Ad26.COV2.S COVID-19 vaccine or a placebo. The rearrangement uses TRBV28 and TRBJ1-5; D might be TRBD1 (6 bases). The CDR3 here is CASRGAGWPDQPQHF. The CDR3 DNA reads TGTGCCAGCAGGGGGGCAGGGTGGCCCGATCAGCCCCAGCATTTT.